Listed below are T cell receptor beta chains from one sample, sequenced in a study of regulatory T cells in long-lasting Graves disease. From the multiplex PCR reads, TCRdb called clonotypes with MiXCR, one entry per CDR3 protein. The sample has a few hundred thousand distinct CDR3 sequences, about 13% seen once. Another study also made use of these data, one on T cells in Graves' hyperthyroidism and ophthalmopathy.

The specimen was peripheral blood mononuclear cells (PBMCs), collected at new diagnosis, from a patient treated with antithyroid drugs. The source is a man aged 25 to 45 with Graves disease. Both conserved end residues are part of each CDR3. The D gene is left open where the match is weak. Where a row states a size, it is once, few, many or the class of an expanded clone; other rows omit it.

d_call j_call v_call clone_size cdr3_nt cdr3_aa
NA TRBJ2-7 TRBV3-1 NA TGTGCCAGCAGCCAAGAGTGGCGACCCCTTGAGCAGTACTTC CASSQEWRPLEQYF
TRBD1 TRBJ1-1 TRBV12-3/TRBV12-4 few TGTGCCAGCATACCGCAGGGGGCGATGGCGGGAACTGAAGCTTTCTTT CASIPQGAMAGTEAFF
NA TRBJ1-5 TRBV30 many TGTGCCTGCTCCGACCAAAATCAGCCCCAGCATTTT CACSDQNQPQHF
NA TRBJ2-7 TRBV11-2 NA TGTGCCAGCAGCTTGGCAATACGTACGGAGTACGAGCAGTACTTC CASSLAIRTEYEQYF
NA TRBJ1-3 TRBV6-1 NA TGTGCCAGCAGACTGGGCCATCCAGGAGGAAACACCATATATTTT CASRLGHPGGNTIYF
NA TRBJ1-1 TRBV7-9 NA TGTGCCAGCAGCTCCGTCCGCAGGGACGGAGAAGCTTCCTTT CASSSVRRDGEASF
TRBD2 TRBJ2-3 TRBV20-1 many TGCAGTGTTAAGCGGGAGGCAATAGATACGCAGTATTTT CSVKREAIDTQYF
NA TRBJ1-3 TRBV13 NA TGTGCCAGTCTAAGTCTCGATCGAAACACCATATATTTT CASLSLDRNTIYF
NA TRBJ2-1 TRBV20-1 many TGCAGTGCTGGCAGACTGCAAAGCTCCTACAATGAGCAGTTCTTC CSAGRLQSSYNEQFF
TRBD1 TRBJ1-1 TRBV7-9 many TGTGCCAGCAGCCGGGACAGGGCTGAAGCTTTCTTT CASSRDRAEAFF
NA TRBJ1-1 TRBV7-9 many TGTGCCAGCAGCCCGGGGCAGCTCGCTGAAGCTTTCTTT CASSPGQLAEAFF
NA TRBJ2-7 TRBV20-1 many TGCAGTGCTAGAAAGATCCGGGGGCCCTACGAGCAGTACTTC CSARKIRGPYEQYF
NA TRBJ2-3 TRBV24-1 many TGTGCCACCAGTGATTTCCTGGGGGCGGGAGATACGCAGTATTTT CATSDFLGAGDTQYF
NA TRBJ2-5 TRBV2 many TGTGCCAGCACCGGGCCTATCCAAGAGACCCAGTACTTC CASTGPIQETQYF
TRBD2 TRBJ2-3 TRBV3-1 few TGTGCCAGCAGCCAAGAACTAGCGGGACCCGATACGCAGTATTTT CASSQELAGPDTQYF
NA TRBJ2-5 TRBV11-2 many TGTGCCAGCAGCCCCCGGACAGGGAGGGTTGAGACCCAGTACTTC CASSPRTGRVETQYF
NA TRBJ1-5 TRBV28 NA TGTGCCAGCAGTTTATCAATCGGTTCGCAGCCCCAGCATTTT CASSLSIGSQPQHF